Listed here is a single T cell receptor (beta chain). The target antigen is unknown. Germline V gene lookup returns CDR1 LGHNA and CDR2 YSLEER. Trimming shortened V by 1 base and J by 4 bases, and 10 bases separated the two germline ends. This CDR3 contains 15 residues. The data stem from a study of T cell responses to AZD1222 COVID-19 vaccine. Sequencing was performed with immunoSEQ multiplex PCR; in TCRdb, only in-frame clones are kept and a portion is missing. The sample contains more than 150,000 clones, over 80% of which appear only once. Whole-study results and caveats: Only a handful of AZD1222 recipients were seropositive at baseline.

V and J are TRBV4-3 and TRBJ1-4; weak D call: TRBD1 (6 bases). This receptor was obtained from an adult in good health. This specimen consisted of peripheral blood, obtained on day 0 of MenACWY control vaccination. CDR3 protein: CASSQGGQLNEKLFF. The DNA for the CDR3 is TGCGCCAGCAGCCAAGGGGGGCAGCTTAATGAAAAACTGTTTTTT.